These 25 T cell receptor beta chains share one sample of origin, sequenced in a study of T cell repertoires and HLA-DP antigens. The assay was immunoSEQ multiplex PCR, and TCRdb's table has in-frame clones only and misses some. The sample comprises about 73,000 clones, about four fifths of which are singletons, and approximately 1.4% rests with the top ten. No antigen is known for these receptors. Sequenced: CD4+ T cells from PBMCs. The receptor source for this set is a man aged 60-69 years in good health and CMV-seronegative.

The chain employs TRBV9 and TRBJ1-3; D is perhaps TRBD1 (6 bases). V gave up 1 base and J gave up 4 bases, with 18 bases separating them. Per the germline V gene, CDR1 is SGDLS and CDR2 is YYNGEE. The CDR3 is made up of 17 amino acids. Here the CDR3 DNA reads TGTGCCAGCAGCGTAACCCCGACAGGCCTCGGGGGAAACACCATATATTTT. Translated: CASSVTPTGLGGNTIYF.

This clone was seen just once. The V and J genes are TRBV29-1 and TRBJ1-2, with 7 bases identical to TRBD1. The trim removed 4 bases at V and 4 bases at J, leaving 3 bases unmatched. The CDR3 loop spans 12 amino acids. Germline CDR1 is SQVTM and CDR2 is ANQGSEA. The CDR3 spells CSVGQGGYGYTF. The CDR3 bases are TGCAGCGTTGGACAGGGAGGCTATGGCTACACCTTC.

The J gene is TRBJ2-7, the V gene TRBV6-6; 9 nucleotides match TRBD1. The CDR3 runs 16 residues. Trimming removed 2 bases from V and 6 bases from J; junction bases left unmatched: 11. Germline V gene data show CDR1 as MNHNY and CDR2 as SVGAGI (reference sequence). CDR3 coding DNA: TGTGCCAGCAGTTACGTCAGCGGGACAGGGACGGGCGAGCAGTACTTC. It translates to CASSYVSGTGTGEQYF.

Regarding this clone: At the DNA level, this CDR3 is encoded by other sequences in the same sample as well. The rearrangement joins TRBV27 to TRBJ1-6; 9 bases fit TRBD1. The germline CDR1 and CDR2 sequences are MNHEY and SMNVEV (reference sequence). The CDR3 is 14 amino acids. Germline trimming cut 1 base from V and 9 bases from J; bases unmatched to any gene: 1. This CDR3 is CASSLLDRGSPLHF. The CDR3 DNA sequence: TGTGCCAGCAGTTTATTGGACAGGGGTTCACCCCTCCACTTT.

This chain links TRBV28 with TRBJ1-3; no definite D call. Trimming cost V 6 bases and J 0 bases, with 12 bases left between them. The germline CDR1 and CDR2 sequences are MDHEN and SYDVKM. The CDR3 sequence is 15 residues long. This CDR3 is CASSWTGFSGNTIYF. CDR3 in DNA: TGTGCCAGCAGCTGGACGGGCTTCTCTGGAAACACCATATATTTT.

This sequence joins TRBV5-1 and TRBJ2-5; tentatively, D is TRBD2 (5 bases). CDR1 SGHRS and CDR2 YFSETQ come from the germline V gene. V was clipped by 5 bases and J by 1 base, with 9 bases between them. The CDR3 spans 13 residues. The CDR3 DNA sequence: TGCGCCAGCAGAGCCGGGGTCCAAGAGACCCAGTACTTC. This sequence encodes CASRAGVQETQYF.

CDR3 in amino acids: CASTPGRNQPQHF. CDR3 DNA: TGTGCCAGCACCCCTGGGAGGAATCAGCCCCAGCATTTT. This chain joins TRBV7-2 and TRBJ1-5, with D uncertain. Trimming removed 7 bases from V and 4 bases from J, with 11 bases in between. From germline, CDR1 is SGHTA and CDR2 FQGNSA. The CDR3 runs 13 residues. Together with reference TRBV7-2 and TRBJ1-5, the CDR3 gives the full variable domain: GAGVSQSPSNKVTEKGKDVELRCDPISGHTALYWYRQSLGQGLEFLIYFQGNSAPDKSGLPSDRFSAERTGGSVSTLTIQRTQQEDSAVYLCASTPGRNQPQHFGDGTRLSIL.

The rearrangement links TRBV9 to TRBJ2-3, with 10 positions matching TRBD1. From germline, CDR1 is SGDLS and CDR2 YYNGEE. The CDR3 loop spans 15 amino acids. The trim removed 4 bases at V and 5 bases at J, leaving 7 bases unmatched. The CDR3 coding sequence is TGTGCCAGCAGCAGAGGGGACAGGGGTAGAGATACGCAGTATTTT. Translated, it gives CASSRGDRGRDTQYF.

V is TRBV6-6 and J is TRBJ1-1, with TRBD1 as a possible D gene (5 bases). The CDR3 is 14 residues long. From germline, CDR1 is MNHNY and CDR2 SVGAGI (reference sequence). The V end was cut by 4 bases, the J end by 5 bases, with 14 bases between. CDR3 sequence reads: CASSSAGKGTEAFF. The DNA for the CDR3 is TGTGCCAGCAGTTCTGCAGGGAAAGGGACTGAAGCTTTCTTT.

The chain recombines TRBV9 with TRBJ2-3; D is ambiguous. Looked up from germline, CDR1 is SGDLS and CDR2 is YYNGEE. V shed 4 bases and J shed 2 bases, with 8 bases lying between them. This CDR3 comprises 13 residues. The CDR3 region is CASSSGITDTQYF. As DNA, the CDR3 is TGTGCCAGCAGCTCTGGGATCACAGATACGCAGTATTTT.

On this clone: Since the CDR3 does not end with the conserved phenylalanine or tryptophan, this likely comes from a read error. This chain joins TRBV5-6 and TRBJ1-1, with D possibly TRBD1 on 5 matching bases. CDR3 size: 14 residues. Per the germline V gene, CDR1 is SGHDT and CDR2 is YYEEEE. Trimming took 3 bases from V and 3 from J, leaving 12 bases between them. CDR3 loop: CASSSRVDHTEAFL. The CDR3 DNA follows: TGTGCCAGCAGCTCCAGGGTGGATCACACTGAAGCTTTCCTT.

This chain uses TRBV11-2 with TRBJ2-2; TRBD2 is a possible D gene (5 bases). V dropped 1 base and J dropped 6 bases, with 12 bases sitting between them. This CDR3 has 15 amino acids. CDR1 is SGHAT and CDR2 is FQNNGV in the germline V gene. The CDR3 here is CASSLVSDWPGELFF. The CDR3 DNA reads as TGTGCCAGCAGCTTAGTCTCGGACTGGCCCGGGGAGCTGTTTTTT.

This clone has only a few counts. The CDR3 reads CASSLGGAQWGEAFF. The CDR3 DNA is TGTGCCAGCAGCTTGGGGGGGGCACAATGGGGTGAAGCTTTCTTT. The V call is TRBV5-8, the J call TRBJ1-1; a possible D gene is TRBD1 (6 bases). The germline V gene encodes CDR1 SGHTS and CDR2 YDEGEE. Deletions cut 0 bases from V and 7 bases from J, with 16 bases between. The CDR3 runs to 15 residues.

The chain couples TRBV5-6 to TRBJ1-1; the D is unclear. The CDR3 totals 13 residues. Germline CDR1 is SGHDT and CDR2 is YYEEEE. V lost 2 bases, J lost 5 bases, and 10 bases lay in between. The CDR3 coding sequence is TGTGCCAGCAGCTTCGCGTCAGTGACTGAAGCTTTCTTT. Encoded protein: CASSFASVTEAFF. Full variable domain (missing parts from reference TRBV5-6 and TRBJ1-1): DAGVTQSPTHLIKTRGQQVTLRCSPKSGHDTVSWYQQALGQGPQFIFQYYEEEERQRGNFPDRFSGHQFPNYSSELNVNALLLGDSALYLCASSFASVTEAFFGQGTRLTVV.

The chain employs TRBV4-2 and TRBJ2-5, with 12 bases matching TRBD2. The junction had 9 bases not matched to a gene; V was cut back by 0 bases and J by 4 bases. This CDR3 comprises 18 residues. Germline V gene lookup returns CDR1 LGHNA and CDR2 YNFKEQ. The CDR3 sequence is CASSQDARTGLAGETQYF. CDR3 nucleotide sequence: TGTGCCAGCAGCCAAGATGCGCGGACGGGACTAGCGGGAGAGACCCAGTACTTC.

The chain has TRBV15 and TRBJ1-4; D not certain. V was pared by 3 bases and J by 3 bases, with 8 bases between. The length of the CDR3 is 14 residues. Germline CDR1 LNHNV, CDR2 YYDKDF (reference sequence). The CDR3 region is CATSRDRANEKLFF. Here the CDR3 DNA reads TGTGCCACCAGCAGGGACCGAGCTAATGAAAAACTGTTTTTT.

The chain has TRBV6-1 and TRBJ1-4; D may be TRBD1 (6 bases). Germline V gives CDR1 MNHNS, CDR2 SASEGT. The CDR3 contains 13 residues. Trimming pared 7 bases from V and 8 bases from J, leaving 14 bases between. The CDR3 DNA follows: TGTGCCAGCAAGCAGGGGCTCAAGGAAAAACTGTTTTTT. The encoded protein is CASKQGLKEKLFF.

There are a few counts of this clone. The chain links TRBV6-6 to TRBJ1-4, with unresolved D. The CDR3 covers 13 residues. Germline CDR1 and CDR2: MNHNY and SVGAGI (reference sequence). The V and J ends lost 2 bases and 7 bases respectively, with 8 bases between them. The CDR3 DNA is TGTGCCAGCAGTTACCGGGATGGTGAAAAACTGTTTTTT. Its translation: CASSYRDGEKLFF.

In DNA form, the CDR3 reads TGTGCCAGCCGCGAGACAGGGGGACCTAGGGAGCAGTACTTC. Its protein product is CASRETGGPREQYF. The rearrangement links TRBV6-5 to TRBJ2-7, with TRBD1 matching 9 bases. CDR1 is MNHEY and CDR2 is SVGAGI in the germline V gene. J was trimmed by 7 bases and V by 8 bases; bases with no gene match: 12. The CDR3 has 14 amino acids.

This chain joins TRBV6-5 and TRBJ1-5, with 7 bases matching TRBD1. The CDR3 runs 14 residues. V lost 5 bases to trimming and J lost 5 bases; unmatched junction nucleotides: 6. In germline, CDR1 is MNHEY, CDR2 SVGAGI. In DNA, the CDR3 is TGTGCCAGCAGTCCCCGACAGGGTTATCAGCCCCAGCATTTT. This translates into CASSPRQGYQPQHF.

The chain's CDR3 is CASSATTGAKNIQYF. The CDR3, as DNA: TGTGCCAGCAGCGCGACGACAGGGGCCAAAAACATTCAGTACTTC. This chain joins TRBV7-3 and TRBJ2-4; 7 bases align to TRBD1. This CDR3 contains 15 residues. Trimming cost V 5 bases and J 1 base; bases outside gene matches: 5. CDR1 and CDR2 (germline): SGHTA, FQGTGA.

The chain uses TRBV5-1 and TRBJ2-3; 8 nucleotides match TRBD2. CDR1 and CDR2 (germline): SGHRS, YFSETQ. J was trimmed by 8 bases and V by 0 bases; bases with no gene match: 8. The CDR3 covers 15 residues. CDR3 amino acids: CASSLELAEPVTQYF. In nucleotides, the CDR3 is TGCGCCAGCAGCTTGGAACTAGCGGAGCCGGTTACGCAGTATTTT.

The chain recombines TRBV5-6 with TRBJ2-7; D remains ambiguous. The CDR3 has 14 amino acids. The V end was cut by 0 bases, the J end by 3 bases, with 10 bases between. CDR1 is SGHDT, CDR2 YYEEEE, per germline. The CDR3 DNA reads TGTGCCAGCAGCTTGGGGACCCTTCTCTACGAGCAGTACGTC. It encodes CASSLGTLLYEQYV.

There are a few counts of this clone. J is TRBJ2-1 and V is TRBV15, with 15 bases aligning to TRBD2. Germline V lookup: CDR1 LNHNV, CDR2 YYDKDF (reference sequence). This CDR3 spans 19 amino acids. The ends lost 1 base at V and 2 bases at J; junction bases unmatched: 6. The CDR3 region is CATSRGGTSGRLAYNEQFF. The CDR3 DNA reads TGTGCCACCAGCAGAGGGGGGACTAGCGGGAGGTTAGCCTACAATGAGCAGTTCTTC.

The genes are TRBV7-9 and TRBJ1-2; TRBD1 agrees at 7 bases. V shed 3 bases, J shed 6 bases, and the junction held 10 bases outside the gene matches. Germline V lookup: CDR1 SEHNR, CDR2 FQNEAQ (reference sequence). The CDR3 totals 15 residues. The CDR3 loop is CASSLGARQGNGYTF. In DNA form, the CDR3 reads TGTGCCAGCAGCTTGGGCGCTCGACAGGGAAATGGCTACACCTTC.